This paragraph reports one TCR beta chain. The target antigen is unknown. This entry comes from a study of monozygotic twins with cystic fibrosis. On the study more broadly: Roughly 2.8 micrograms of fragmented DNA underwent approximately 15 PCR cycles for library preparation. Whole-study findings and limits: J usage was most co-twin-similar in 8 of 16 pairs, V in 13.

Here immunoSEQ multiplex PCR was the method, and the copy in TCRdb shows in-frame clones only, minus some. Among tens of thousands of clones listed, approximately 65% were seen once. The source material was blood. The clonotype comes from a girl aged 5 to 17 with cystic fibrosis.

CDR3 sequence: CASSLTGQSEQYV. The CDR3 region has the DNA TGTGCCAGCAGCTTAACTGGACAGTCCGAGCAGTACGTC. The chain uses TRBV7-6 and TRBJ2-7; possible D gene TRBD1, 6 bases. Trimming shortened V by 2 bases and J by 6 bases, and 11 bases separated the two germline ends. The CDR3 sequence is 13 residues long. Per germline, CDR1 SGHVS and CDR2 FNYEAQ.